These 18 T cell receptor beta chains were all obtained from the same sample, sequenced in a study of blood T cells in healthy people across ages. Sample-barcoded 5' priming and a J-beta primer mix drove a second PCR of about 7 to 11 cycles. Each CDR3 protein is one row after TCRdb ran MiXCR on the 5' RACE reads. This table holds approximately 1.5 million distinct CDR3 sequences, approximately 43% found once. Input material: blood. The receptors were sampled from a woman between 18 and 29 years old in good health.

CDR3 in amino acids: CAWSVRAGISYEQYF. In DNA, the CDR3 is TGTGCCTGGAGTGTACGGGCAGGGATCTCCTACGAGCAGTACTTC. This rearrangement joins TRBV30 to TRBJ2-7; D possibly corresponds to TRBD1 (5 bases). The length of the CDR3 is 15 residues. Germline assignment: CDR1 GTSNPN and CDR2 SVGIG (reference sequence). Between the trimmed V and J ends, which lost 0 bases and 0 bases, there was a span of 12 bases.

A few counts support this clonotype. The J gene is TRBJ1-5, the V gene TRBV27, with D possibly matching TRBD1 (5 bases). V was pared by 5 bases and J by 3 bases, with 17 bases between. Germline lookup yields CDR1 MNHEY and CDR2 SMNVEV (reference sequence). The CDR3 covers 16 residues. The CDR3 spells CASSPSHGQYNQPQHF. CDR3 sequence (DNA): TGTGCCAGCAGTCCATCCCACGGACAATACAATCAGCCCCAGCATTTT.

A word on this clonotype: Given the absence of the conserved phenylalanine or tryptophan at the CDR3 end, a read error is likely. The gene calls are TRBV28 and TRBJ2-1; either TRBD1 or TRBD2 may supply D (5 bases each). The CDR3 is made up of 16 amino acids. Per the germline V gene, CDR1 is MDHEN and CDR2 is SYDVKM. The V end was cut by 2 bases, the J end by 4 bases, with 15 bases between. For the CDR3, the DNA is TGTGCCAGCAGTTTAAAGTGGGGGAAGGGATACAATGAGCAGTTCTTA. Its translation is CASSLKWGKGYNEQFL.

This clonotype was picked up a small number of times. The chain links TRBV3-1 to TRBJ2-5; 10 positions match TRBD2. The assigned J gene may be wrong: the sequence end matches TRBJ2-7 better. This CDR3 comprises 16 residues. In germline, CDR1 is LGHDT, CDR2 YNNKEL (reference sequence). This chain's CDR3 is CASSQVSTSGVNEQYF. The CDR3 DNA follows: TGTGCCAGCAGCCAAGTCTCTACTAGCGGGGTTAACGAGCAGTACTTC.

This clonotype was detected many times. V and J are TRBV20-1 and TRBJ1-2; TRBD1 agrees at 8 bases. The V gene's germline CDR1 is DFQATT and CDR2 SNEGSKA (reference sequence). J was trimmed by 4 bases and V by 3 bases; bases with no gene match: 7. CDR3 length: 14 amino acids. The CDR3 protein is CSASQGALSYGYTF. In nucleotides, the CDR3 is TGCAGTGCTAGTCAGGGGGCGCTTAGCTATGGCTACACCTTC.

The rearrangement uses TRBV20-1 and TRBJ1-1; TRBD1 is a possible D gene (6 bases). The CDR3 runs to 13 residues. V shed 6 bases and J shed 5 bases, with 16 bases lying between them. Germline V gives CDR1 DFQATT, CDR2 SNEGSKA (reference sequence). CDR3 sequence reads: CSADRRRGTEAFF. The CDR3 DNA sequence: TGCAGTGCAGACAGGCGCAGGGGAACTGAAGCTTTCTTT.

V gene TRBV24-1 combines with J gene TRBJ2-7, with D possibly being TRBD2 (6 bases). V gave up 3 bases and J gave up 6 bases, with 20 bases separating them. The CDR3 spans 16 residues. Germline CDR1 reads KGHDR; CDR2 reads SFDVKD. Here the CDR3 DNA reads TGTGCCACCAGTGATACACGGGGCGGGGTGGAGAGCGAGCAGTACTTC. This gives the protein CATSDTRGGVESEQYF.

The chain joins TRBV12-3 or TRBV12-4 to TRBJ2-2; no reliable D call. V gave up 6 bases and J gave up 4 bases, with 9 bases separating them. There are 13 residues in the CDR3. CDR3 sequence: CASRPPGTGELFF. CDR3 DNA: TGTGCCAGCAGGCCCCCGGGCACCGGGGAGCTGTTTTTT.

This clonotype was observed a few times. The chain joins TRBV20-1 to TRBJ2-3; a possible D gene is TRBD2 (5 bases). The length of the CDR3 is 15 residues. Per germline, CDR1 DFQATT and CDR2 SNEGSKA (reference sequence). Trimming stripped 5 bases from V and 0 bases from J, with 15 bases between. The CDR3 nucleotides read TGCAGTGCTGTCAGCCCACAGCGGAGCACAGATACGCAGTATTTT. It codes for CSAVSPQRSTDTQYF.

The chain joins TRBV7-2 to TRBJ1-4; TRBD1 aligns across 7 bases. Germline trimming cut 1 base from V and 7 bases from J; bases unmatched to any gene: 6. CDR1 is SGHTA and CDR2 is FQGNSA in the germline V gene. The CDR3 length is 15 residues. DNA of the CDR3: TGTGCCAGCAGCTTAGACGGGAAGGGGGCTGAAAAACTGTTTTTT. Translating it yields CASSLDGKGAEKLFF.

This clonotype appeared a few times. The V gene is TRBV6-2 or TRBV6-3, the J gene TRBJ2-2; D unclear. The CDR3 consists of 18 residues. The germline CDR1 and CDR2 sequences are MNHEY and SVGEGT. V lost 0 bases and J 0 bases, leaving 14 bases between the germline ends. The CDR3 reads CASSYSIGVLANTGELFF. The CDR3 DNA follows: TGTGCCAGCAGTTACTCGATTGGGGTACTCGCGAACACCGGGGAGCTGTTTTTT.

This clonotype has just a few counts. The genes are TRBV4-1 and TRBJ2-5, with TRBD2 identical over 9 bases. This CDR3 has 18 amino acids. Trimming removed 3 bases from V and 6 bases from J; junction bases left unmatched: 17. The germline gives CDR1 MGHRA, CDR2 YSYEKL. The CDR3 DNA is TGCGCCAGCAGCCAGGTGCCCCTCCCCGGACTAGCGTTTAAGACCCAGTACTTC. Translated, it gives CASSQVPLPGLAFKTQYF.

This clonotype was seen more than once but under ten times. The chain employs TRBV11-2 and TRBJ2-7, with a possible D match to TRBD2 (5 bases). The ends were cut back, 5 bases at V and 7 bases at J, with 15 bases in the middle. In germline, CDR1 is SGHAT, CDR2 FQNNGV. The CDR3 extends over 13 amino acids. The CDR3 nucleotides are TGTGCCAGCAGCCCCTTTCGGGGTGGGGAGCAGTACTTC. It is translated as CASSPFRGGEQYF.

This clonotype was seen a handful of times. This sequence joins TRBV20-1 and TRBJ2-1; 7 bases align to TRBD1. The CDR3 sequence is 16 residues long. Germline loops: CDR1 DFQATT, CDR2 SNEGSKA (reference sequence). J was trimmed by 0 bases and V by 2 bases; bases with no gene match: 7. DNA of the CDR3: TGCAGTGCTAGAACTTACAGGGGATACTCCTACAATGAGCAGTTCTTC. This codes for CSARTYRGYSYNEQFF.

The rearrangement uses TRBV7-9 and TRBJ2-7, with D unclear. CDR1 and CDR2 (germline): SEHNR, FQNEAQ (reference sequence). The CDR3 is 12 residues long. Deletions cut 3 bases from V and 6 bases from J, with 9 bases between. The CDR3 loop is CASSLWNPEQYF. The CDR3 DNA sequence: TGTGCCAGCAGCTTGTGGAATCCCGAGCAGTACTTC.

This clonotype was seen ten or more times. The chain couples TRBV4-1 to TRBJ2-3; D gene unclear. The V end lost 3 bases, the J end lost 1 base, and 11 bases lay between the germline ends. Germline loops: CDR1 MGHRA, CDR2 YSYEKL. This CDR3 region has 15 residues. CDR3 amino acids: CASSQLNTGTDTQYF. The CDR3 region has the DNA TGCGCCAGCAGCCAGCTTAACACCGGCACAGATACGCAGTATTTT.

The J gene is TRBJ2-5, the V gene TRBV5-1; D is possibly TRBD1 (6 bases). The DNA end favors TRBJ2-7, so the J call may be wrong. CDR3 length: 13 residues. CDR1 and CDR2 from the germline V gene are SGHRS and YFSETQ. CDR3 coding DNA: TGCGCCAGCAGTTCGGGACATATAAACGAGCAGTACTTC. Protein: CASSSGHINEQYF.

The chain is built from TRBV9 and TRBJ1-1; D remains ambiguous. Trimming removed 0 bases at V and 8 bases at J, with 11 bases between. Germline CDR1 SGDLS, CDR2 YYNGEE. This CDR3 comprises 13 residues. The CDR3 reads CASSVATTGEAFF. The CDR3 bases are TGTGCCAGCAGCGTAGCTACAACGGGGGAAGCTTTCTTT. Using reference TRBV9 and TRBJ1-1 for the parts outside the CDR3, the full variable domain is DSGVTQTPKHLITATGQRVTLRCSPRSGDLSVYWYQQSLDQGLQFLIQYYNGEERAKGNILERFSAQQFPDLHSELNLSSLELGDSALYFCASSVATTGEAFFGQGTRLTVV.